This is a list of T cell receptor beta chains from one sample in a study of T cells after yellow fever vaccination. MiXCR, run by TCRdb on the 5' RACE reads, gives a single entry per CDR3 protein. This repertoire shows roughly 500,000 distinct CDR3 sequences, roughly 21% found once; its top ten account for approximately 14%. The specimen was PBMCs, collected 15 days after the yellow fever booster vaccination. Receptor source: a man younger than 40 who received the YFV17D yellow fever vaccine. CDR3s include the opening cysteine and the closing phenylalanine or tryptophan. A D gene is named only where the DNA matches it firmly. Clone size, where shown, is once, few, many, or a class for clones that have expanded.

cdr3_nt: TGTGCCAGCAATAGGCAGAACAACGAGCAGTACTTC
cdr3_aa: CASNRQNNEQYF
clone_size: few
d_call: NA
j_call: TRBJ2-7
v_call: TRBV6-6

cdr3_nt: TGCAGTGCTTCACGTTGGCCCGCCTACGAGCAGTACTTC
cdr3_aa: CSASRWPAYEQYF
clone_size: few
d_call: NA
j_call: TRBJ2-7
v_call: TRBV20-1

cdr3_nt: TGCGCCAGCAGCTTTGACGGGACAGGAAAGCAGCCCCAGCATTTT
cdr3_aa: CASSFDGTGKQPQHF
clone_size: NA
d_call: TRBD1
j_call: TRBJ1-5
v_call: TRBV5-1

cdr3_nt: TGCAGCGTTCTTGGCGGGAGCGGAGCAGATACGCAGTATTTT
cdr3_aa: CSVLGGSGADTQYF
clone_size: NA
d_call: TRBD2
j_call: TRBJ2-3
v_call: TRBV29-1

cdr3_nt: TGCAGTGCTAGAGCAAGGACGGTCTCCTACAATGAGCAGTTCTTC
cdr3_aa: CSARARTVSYNEQFF
clone_size: NA
d_call: NA
j_call: TRBJ2-1
v_call: TRBV20-1

cdr3_nt: TGCGCCAGCAGCTTACGGCGGGAGTTAAGCACCGGGGAGCTGTTTTTT
cdr3_aa: CASSLRRELSTGELFF
clone_size: NA
d_call: TRBD2
j_call: TRBJ2-2
v_call: TRBV5-1

cdr3_nt: TGTGCCAGCAGCCTGACAGGGGATTACAATGAGCAGTTCTTC
cdr3_aa: CASSLTGDYNEQFF
clone_size: NA
d_call: TRBD1
j_call: TRBJ2-1
v_call: TRBV12-3/TRBV12-4

cdr3_nt: TGTGCCAGCAGCTTAGGTCGGCAGGCGGGATACAATGAGCAGTTCTTC
cdr3_aa: CASSLGRQAGYNEQFF
clone_size: NA
d_call: NA
j_call: TRBJ2-1
v_call: TRBV7-8

cdr3_nt: TGTGCCAGCAACACTAGGACAGGGGAGGCCGAGCAGTACTTC
cdr3_aa: CASNTRTGEAEQYF
clone_size: NA
d_call: TRBD1
j_call: TRBJ2-7
v_call: TRBV12-3/TRBV12-4

cdr3_nt: TGTGCCAGCAGGACCGGGACAGGGGAACAGCCCCAGCATTTT
cdr3_aa: CASRTGTGEQPQHF
clone_size: few
d_call: TRBD1
j_call: TRBJ1-5
v_call: TRBV28

cdr3_nt: TGTGCCACCAGAACGGCCGGGACCTCGCCCAATGAGCAGTTCTTC
cdr3_aa: CATRTAGTSPNEQFF
clone_size: few
d_call: NA
j_call: TRBJ2-1
v_call: TRBV10-3

cdr3_nt: TGCAGTGCTAGAAGTGTCGGTATGGGACGGGAGACCCAGTACTTC
cdr3_aa: CSARSVGMGRETQYF
clone_size: NA
d_call: NA
j_call: TRBJ2-5
v_call: TRBV20-1

cdr3_nt: TGTGCCACCAGTTGGAGCAGGTGGCCCAATGAAAAACTGTTTTTT
cdr3_aa: CATSWSRWPNEKLFF
clone_size: few
d_call: NA
j_call: TRBJ1-4
v_call: TRBV24-1

cdr3_nt: TGTGCCAGCAGCCAAGTCCCCTTAGGGACCCACTACGAGCAGTACTTC
cdr3_aa: CASSQVPLGTHYEQYF
clone_size: few
d_call: NA
j_call: TRBJ2-7
v_call: TRBV3-1

cdr3_nt: TGTGCCAGCAGTTTATTTCCGGGGGACAATCAGCCCCAGCATTTT
cdr3_aa: CASSLFPGDNQPQHF
clone_size: few
d_call: NA
j_call: TRBJ1-5
v_call: TRBV28

cdr3_nt: TGTGCCAGCAGTTACGCCGGGGTCGGATACGAGCAGTACTTC
cdr3_aa: CASSYAGVGYEQYF
clone_size: NA
d_call: NA
j_call: TRBJ2-7
v_call: TRBV6-5

cdr3_nt: TGTGCCAGCAGCCAAGGTGGAGCGGTGTTCAGCGAGCAGTACTTC
cdr3_aa: CASSQGGAVFSEQYF
clone_size: few
d_call: NA
j_call: TRBJ2-7
v_call: TRBV14

cdr3_nt: TGTGCCAGCTCACCACCCGTCGGATACGAGCAGTACTTC
cdr3_aa: CASSPPVGYEQYF
clone_size: NA
d_call: NA
j_call: TRBJ2-7
v_call: TRBV18

cdr3_nt: TGTGCCAGCAGCTTAACGGACTCCGAATACAATGAGCAGTTCTTC
cdr3_aa: CASSLTDSEYNEQFF
clone_size: once
d_call: NA
j_call: TRBJ2-1
v_call: TRBV7-6

cdr3_nt: TGTGCCAGCAGTTTAGGGAGGACTAGCGGGATCCAAGAGACCCAGTACTTC
cdr3_aa: CASSLGRTSGIQETQYF
clone_size: NA
d_call: TRBD2
j_call: TRBJ2-5
v_call: TRBV12-3/TRBV12-4

cdr3_nt: TGCAGTGCTCCTACGGCTAGCGGGAAGGGGAACACCGGGGAGCTGTTTTTT
cdr3_aa: CSAPTASGKGNTGELFF
clone_size: few
d_call: TRBD2
j_call: TRBJ2-2
v_call: TRBV20-1

cdr3_nt: TGTGCCAGCAGCCCCCGGACAGGGGGGTCCTACGAGCAGTACTTC
cdr3_aa: CASSPRTGGSYEQYF
clone_size: NA
d_call: TRBD1
j_call: TRBJ2-7
v_call: TRBV14

cdr3_nt: TGTGCCAGCAGTGCGACGACCGGGGGTGAGCAGTTCTTC
cdr3_aa: CASSATTGGEQFF
clone_size: NA
d_call: NA
j_call: TRBJ2-1
v_call: TRBV6-1

cdr3_nt: TGTGCCAGCTTTTCGACCGGGGAGCTGTTTTTT
cdr3_aa: CASFSTGELFF
clone_size: NA
d_call: NA
j_call: TRBJ2-2
v_call: TRBV6-5

cdr3_nt: TGTGCCAGCAGAATACAGGGGCAAGAGACCCAGTACTTC
cdr3_aa: CASRIQGQETQYF
clone_size: few
d_call: TRBD1
j_call: TRBJ2-5
v_call: TRBV7-2

cdr3_nt: TGTGCCATACAGGGGGGCGGGATTGAGCAGTTCTTC
cdr3_aa: CAIQGGGIEQFF
clone_size: NA
d_call: TRBD1
j_call: TRBJ2-1
v_call: TRBV11-2

cdr3_nt: TGTGCCAGCAGTTTAATCGGACAGGGGGGAAGGCAGTACTTC
cdr3_aa: CASSLIGQGGRQYF
clone_size: NA
d_call: TRBD1
j_call: TRBJ2-7
v_call: TRBV12-3/TRBV12-4

cdr3_nt: TGTGCCAGCACCGTGGGCGGAAGCACAGATACGCAGTATTTT
cdr3_aa: CASTVGGSTDTQYF
clone_size: NA
d_call: NA
j_call: TRBJ2-3
v_call: TRBV7-2

cdr3_nt: TGTGCCTGGAGTGAGGGGGGGACCGGGGAGCTGTTTTTT
cdr3_aa: CAWSEGGTGELFF
clone_size: NA
d_call: NA
j_call: TRBJ2-2
v_call: TRBV30

cdr3_nt: TGCAGCGTTGAGGTTGAAGCTGGGGCCAACGTCCTGACTTTC
cdr3_aa: CSVEVEAGANVLTF
clone_size: NA
d_call: NA
j_call: TRBJ2-6
v_call: TRBV29-1

cdr3_nt: TGTGCCAGCAGCTGGGGGACAGGCGGCGCAGATACGCAGTATTTT
cdr3_aa: CASSWGTGGADTQYF
clone_size: NA
d_call: TRBD1
j_call: TRBJ2-3
v_call: TRBV7-9

cdr3_nt: TGTGCCACCCGGCCTGAGCAGTTCTTC
cdr3_aa: CATRPEQFF
clone_size: few
d_call: NA
j_call: TRBJ2-1
v_call: TRBV12-3/TRBV12-4

cdr3_nt: TGCGCCAGCAGCCCCGGAAGGGAGAACACTGAAGCTTTCTTT
cdr3_aa: CASSPGRENTEAFF
clone_size: NA
d_call: NA
j_call: TRBJ1-1
v_call: TRBV5-1

cdr3_nt: TGCAGTGCTAGCCGCTTGGGGGAGAGAGCTTTCTTT
cdr3_aa: CSASRLGERAFF
clone_size: NA
d_call: NA
j_call: TRBJ1-1
v_call: TRBV20-1

cdr3_nt: TGTGCCAGTAGTCCCGTAACCGCCTACGAGCAGTACTTC
cdr3_aa: CASSPVTAYEQYF
clone_size: NA
d_call: NA
j_call: TRBJ2-7
v_call: TRBV14

cdr3_nt: TGCAGTGCTAGAGATCGGGCGGCTTACCACGGCGGGAGGGCGTCCTACAATGAGCAGTTCTTC
cdr3_aa: CSARDRAAYHGGRASYNEQFF
clone_size: few
d_call: TRBD2
j_call: TRBJ2-1
v_call: TRBV20-1

cdr3_nt: TGTGCCAGCAGTAACCAGGGGGCGATCGGAAACACCATATATTTT
cdr3_aa: CASSNQGAIGNTIYF
clone_size: few
d_call: TRBD1
j_call: TRBJ1-3
v_call: TRBV5-5

cdr3_nt: TGTGCCAGCAGTTCAAGCGCCCAACTTAACGCCGGGGAGCTGTTTTTT
cdr3_aa: CASSSSAQLNAGELFF
clone_size: NA
d_call: NA
j_call: TRBJ2-2
v_call: TRBV6-1

cdr3_nt: TGTGCCAGCAGTAAGTTAGGCGAGCAGTTCTTC
cdr3_aa: CASSKLGEQFF
clone_size: NA
d_call: NA
j_call: TRBJ2-1
v_call: TRBV12-3/TRBV12-4

cdr3_nt: TGCGCCAGCAGTGACGGGCAGTCCTACGAGCAGTACTTC
cdr3_aa: CASSDGQSYEQYF
clone_size: many
d_call: NA
j_call: TRBJ2-7
v_call: TRBV10-1

cdr3_nt: TGTGCCAGCAGTTTGGACAGCCTTAACTATGGCTACACCTTC
cdr3_aa: CASSLDSLNYGYTF
clone_size: few
d_call: NA
j_call: TRBJ1-2
v_call: TRBV28

cdr3_nt: TGTGCCAGCAGCCAACCGGGCGCCTCCTACGAGCAGTACTTC
cdr3_aa: CASSQPGASYEQYF
clone_size: few
d_call: NA
j_call: TRBJ2-7
v_call: TRBV7-9

cdr3_nt: TGCAGTGCCACGACAACGAATATTAATCAGCCCCAGCATTTT
cdr3_aa: CSATTTNINQPQHF
clone_size: few
d_call: NA
j_call: TRBJ1-5
v_call: TRBV20-1

cdr3_nt: TGTGCCAGCAGTGACAGGGGGTCAGAGACCCAGTACTTC
cdr3_aa: CASSDRGSETQYF
clone_size: NA
d_call: TRBD1
j_call: TRBJ2-5
v_call: TRBV12-3/TRBV12-4

cdr3_nt: TGTGCCATCAGTGGGGTCGGGGGCATGAACACTGAAGCTTTCTTT
cdr3_aa: CAISGVGGMNTEAFF
clone_size: few
d_call: NA
j_call: TRBJ1-1
v_call: TRBV10-3

cdr3_nt: TGCGCCAGCAGCCAAACGGACAGGTTATTTGGCAATGAGCAGTTCTTC
cdr3_aa: CASSQTDRLFGNEQFF
clone_size: few
d_call: TRBD1
j_call: TRBJ2-1
v_call: TRBV4-3

cdr3_nt: TGTGCCAGTAGTCTCTCCTCAGCGGGAGCTGGGAAAAGCTCCTACGAGCAGTACTTC
cdr3_aa: CASSLSSAGAGKSSYEQYF
clone_size: NA
d_call: TRBD2
j_call: TRBJ2-7
v_call: TRBV19

cdr3_nt: TGTGCCAGCAGTTATACCGGGACAGGAGCCCAAGAGACCCAGTACTTC
cdr3_aa: CASSYTGTGAQETQYF
clone_size: few
d_call: TRBD1
j_call: TRBJ2-5
v_call: TRBV12-3/TRBV12-4

cdr3_nt: TGTGCCAGCAGTTTTCTCCCAGGGGCAACAGATACGCAGTATTTT
cdr3_aa: CASSFLPGATDTQYF
clone_size: NA
d_call: NA
j_call: TRBJ2-3
v_call: TRBV7-9

cdr3_nt: TGCGCCAGCAGCCAAGGGGGGCACAGGGTTTCCGGGGAGCTGTTTTTT
cdr3_aa: CASSQGGHRVSGELFF
clone_size: NA
d_call: NA
j_call: TRBJ2-2
v_call: TRBV4-3

cdr3_nt: NA
cdr3_aa: CASSRAGQGEQFF
clone_size: few
d_call: NA
j_call: TRBJ2-1
v_call: TRBV11-2

cdr3_nt: TGTGCCAGCAGCCCCCCCCTCAGAGATAAGAGGAGGGATGAGCAGTTCTTC
cdr3_aa: CASSPPLRDKRRDEQFF
clone_size: NA
d_call: NA
j_call: TRBJ2-1
v_call: TRBV7-8